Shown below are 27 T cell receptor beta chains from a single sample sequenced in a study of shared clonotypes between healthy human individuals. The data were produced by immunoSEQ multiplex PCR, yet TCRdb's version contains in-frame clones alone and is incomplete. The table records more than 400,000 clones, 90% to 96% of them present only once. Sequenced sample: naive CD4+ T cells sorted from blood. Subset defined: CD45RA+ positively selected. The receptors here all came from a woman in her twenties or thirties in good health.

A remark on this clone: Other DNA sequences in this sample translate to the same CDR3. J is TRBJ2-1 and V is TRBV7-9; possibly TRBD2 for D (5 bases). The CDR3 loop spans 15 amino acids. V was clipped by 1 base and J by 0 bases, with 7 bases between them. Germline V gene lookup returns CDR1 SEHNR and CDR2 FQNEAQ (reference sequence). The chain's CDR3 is CASSLVGSSYNEQFF. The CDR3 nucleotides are TGTGCCAGCAGCTTAGTGGGGAGCTCCTACAATGAGCAGTTCTTC.

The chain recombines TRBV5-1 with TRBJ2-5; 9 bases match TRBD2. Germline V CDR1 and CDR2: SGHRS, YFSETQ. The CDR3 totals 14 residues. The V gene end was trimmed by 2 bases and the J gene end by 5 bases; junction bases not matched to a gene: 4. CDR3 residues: CASSFGGRVETQYF. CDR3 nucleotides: TGCGCCAGCAGCTTCGGCGGGAGGGTCGAGACCCAGTACTTC.

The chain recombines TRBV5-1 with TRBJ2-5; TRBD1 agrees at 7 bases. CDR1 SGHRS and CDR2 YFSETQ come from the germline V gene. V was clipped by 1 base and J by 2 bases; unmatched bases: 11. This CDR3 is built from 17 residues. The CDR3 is CASSLSFLGQRQETQYF. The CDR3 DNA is TGCGCCAGCAGCTTGAGTTTTTTGGGACAGAGACAAGAGACCCAGTACTTC. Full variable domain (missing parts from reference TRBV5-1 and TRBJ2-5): KAGVTQTPRYLIKTRGQQVTLSCSPISGHRSVSWYQQTPGQGLQFLFEYFSETQRNKGNFPGRFSGRQFSNSRSEMNVSTLELGDSALYLCASSLSFLGQRQETQYFGPGTRLLVL.

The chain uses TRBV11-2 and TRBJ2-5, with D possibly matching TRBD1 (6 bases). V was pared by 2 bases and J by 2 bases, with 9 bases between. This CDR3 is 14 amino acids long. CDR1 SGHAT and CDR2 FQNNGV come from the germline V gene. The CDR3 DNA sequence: TGTGCCAGCAGCTTAAGACAGGAGCAAGAGACCCAGTACTTC. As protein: CASSLRQEQETQYF.

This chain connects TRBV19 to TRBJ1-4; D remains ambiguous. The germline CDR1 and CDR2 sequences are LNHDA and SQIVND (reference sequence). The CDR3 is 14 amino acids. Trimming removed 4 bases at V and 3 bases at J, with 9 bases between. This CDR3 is CASSSGPSNEKLFF. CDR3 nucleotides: TGTGCCAGTAGTAGCGGGCCGTCTAATGAAAAACTGTTTTTT.

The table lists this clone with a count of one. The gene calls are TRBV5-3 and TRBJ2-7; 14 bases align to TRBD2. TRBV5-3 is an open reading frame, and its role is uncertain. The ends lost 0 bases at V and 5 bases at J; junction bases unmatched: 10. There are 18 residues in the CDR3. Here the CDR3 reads CARSLDPGLAGVVHEQYF. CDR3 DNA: TGTGCCAGAAGCTTGGATCCGGGACTAGCGGGAGTCGTCCACGAGCAGTACTTC.

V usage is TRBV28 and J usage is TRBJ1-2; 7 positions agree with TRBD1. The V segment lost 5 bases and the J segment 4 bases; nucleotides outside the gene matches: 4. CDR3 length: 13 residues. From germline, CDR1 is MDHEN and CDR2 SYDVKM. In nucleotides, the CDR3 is TGTGCCAGCAGTGCACAGGGGTTCTATGGCTACACCTTC. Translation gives CASSAQGFYGYTF.

CDR3 in amino acids: CASSANRVDNEKLFF. CDR3 DNA: TGTGCCAGCAGCGCGAACAGGGTTGATAATGAAAAACTGTTTTTT. The chain links TRBV7-9 to TRBJ1-4; the D gene is possibly TRBD1 (6 bases). Trimming shortened V by 5 bases and J by 4 bases, and 14 bases separated the two germline ends. Germline CDR1 SEHNR, CDR2 FQNEAQ (reference sequence). CDR3 length equals 15 residues.

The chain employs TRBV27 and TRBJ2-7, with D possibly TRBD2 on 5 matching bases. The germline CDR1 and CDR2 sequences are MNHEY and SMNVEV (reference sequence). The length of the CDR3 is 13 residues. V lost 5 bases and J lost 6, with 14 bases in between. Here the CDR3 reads CASSPPSLAEQYF. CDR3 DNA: TGTGCCAGCAGTCCCCCGAGCCTAGCCGAGCAGTACTTC.

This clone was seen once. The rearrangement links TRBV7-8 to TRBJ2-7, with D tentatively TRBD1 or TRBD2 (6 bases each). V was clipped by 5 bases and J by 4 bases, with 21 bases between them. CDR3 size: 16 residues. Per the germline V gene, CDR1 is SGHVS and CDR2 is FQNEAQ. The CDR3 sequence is CASSPWGAERRYEQYF. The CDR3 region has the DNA TGTGCCAGCAGCCCCTGGGGGGCCGAGCGGAGATACGAGCAGTACTTC.

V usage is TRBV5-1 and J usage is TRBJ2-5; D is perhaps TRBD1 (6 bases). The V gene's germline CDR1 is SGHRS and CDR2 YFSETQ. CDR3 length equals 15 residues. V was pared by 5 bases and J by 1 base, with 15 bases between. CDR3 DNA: TGCGCCAGCAGGGCTCTAGGGGGTTCCCAAGAGACCCAGTACTTC. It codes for CASRALGGSQETQYF.

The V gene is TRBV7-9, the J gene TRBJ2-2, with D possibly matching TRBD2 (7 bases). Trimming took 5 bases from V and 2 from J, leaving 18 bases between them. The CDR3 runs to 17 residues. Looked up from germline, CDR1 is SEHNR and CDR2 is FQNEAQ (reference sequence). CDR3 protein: CASSRPRGALNTGELFF. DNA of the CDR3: TGTGCCAGCAGCCGTCCCCGGGGGGCATTAAACACCGGGGAGCTGTTTTTT.

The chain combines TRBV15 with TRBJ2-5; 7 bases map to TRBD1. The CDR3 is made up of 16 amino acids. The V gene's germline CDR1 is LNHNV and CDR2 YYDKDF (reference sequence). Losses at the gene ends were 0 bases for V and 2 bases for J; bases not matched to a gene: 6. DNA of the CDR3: TGTGCCACCAGCAGAGATCCCCCGGGACAGCAAGAGACCCAGTACTTC. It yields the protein CATSRDPPGQQETQYF.

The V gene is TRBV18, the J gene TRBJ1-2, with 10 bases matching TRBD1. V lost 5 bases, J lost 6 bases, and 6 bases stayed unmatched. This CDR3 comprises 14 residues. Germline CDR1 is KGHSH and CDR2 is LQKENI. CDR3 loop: CASSGGQGMDGYTF. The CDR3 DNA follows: TGTGCCAGCTCAGGGGGACAGGGGATGGATGGCTACACCTTC.

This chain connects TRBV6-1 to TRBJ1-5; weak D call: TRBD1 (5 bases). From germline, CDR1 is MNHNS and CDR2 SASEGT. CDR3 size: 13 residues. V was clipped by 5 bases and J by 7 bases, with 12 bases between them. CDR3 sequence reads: CASSKGLWQPQHF. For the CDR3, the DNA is TGTGCCAGCAGTAAGGGGTTGTGGCAGCCCCAGCATTTT.

In DNA form, the CDR3 reads TGTGCCTGGAGCGGAACCGTATTGGATCAGCCCCAGCATTTT. Translating gives CAWSGTVLDQPQHF. This sequence joins TRBV30 and TRBJ1-5, with D unresolved. The CDR3 runs 14 residues. Germline V lookup: CDR1 GTSNPN, CDR2 SVGIG (reference sequence). The V and J ends lost 3 bases and 5 bases respectively, with 14 bases between them.

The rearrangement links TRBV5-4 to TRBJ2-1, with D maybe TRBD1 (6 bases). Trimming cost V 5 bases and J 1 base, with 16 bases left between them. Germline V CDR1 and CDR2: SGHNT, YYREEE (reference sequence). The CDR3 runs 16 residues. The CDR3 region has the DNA TGTGCCAGCAGTACCCTAGGGGGTATGTCCTACAATGAGCAGTTCTTC. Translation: CASSTLGGMSYNEQFF.

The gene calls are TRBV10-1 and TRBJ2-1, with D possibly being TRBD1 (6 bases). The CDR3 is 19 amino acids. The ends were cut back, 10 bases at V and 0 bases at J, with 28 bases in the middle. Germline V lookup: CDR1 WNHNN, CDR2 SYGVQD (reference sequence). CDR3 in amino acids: CATTLRDTYKSYSYNEQFF. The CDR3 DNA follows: TGCGCCACCACATTACGGGACACGTACAAGTCGTACTCCTACAATGAGCAGTTCTTC.

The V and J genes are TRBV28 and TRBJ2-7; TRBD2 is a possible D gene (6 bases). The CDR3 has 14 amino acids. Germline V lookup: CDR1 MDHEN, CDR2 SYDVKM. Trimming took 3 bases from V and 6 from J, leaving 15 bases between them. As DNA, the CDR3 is TGTGCCAGCAGTTTGCAGGGCGGGGTGGGCGAGCAGTACTTC. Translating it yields CASSLQGGVGEQYF.

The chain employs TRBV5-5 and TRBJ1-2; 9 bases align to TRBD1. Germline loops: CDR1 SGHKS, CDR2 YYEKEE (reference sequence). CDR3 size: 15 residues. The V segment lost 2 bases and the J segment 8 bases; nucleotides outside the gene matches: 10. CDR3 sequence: CASSFDPGQGPGYTF. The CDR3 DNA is TGTGCCAGCAGCTTTGACCCTGGACAGGGGCCCGGCTACACCTTC.

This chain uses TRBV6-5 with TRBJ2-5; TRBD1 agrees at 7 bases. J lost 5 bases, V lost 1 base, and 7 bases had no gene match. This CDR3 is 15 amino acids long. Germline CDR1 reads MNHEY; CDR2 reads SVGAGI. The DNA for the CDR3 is TGTGCCAGCAGTTACTGGCACAGGGGAACTGAGACCCAGTACTTC. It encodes CASSYWHRGTETQYF.

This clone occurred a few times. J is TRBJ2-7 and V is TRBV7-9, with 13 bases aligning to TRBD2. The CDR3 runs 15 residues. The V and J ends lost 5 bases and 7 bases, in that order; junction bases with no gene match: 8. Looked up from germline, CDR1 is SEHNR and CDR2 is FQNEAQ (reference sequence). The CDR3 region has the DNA TGTGCCAGCAGCACCGCCGGGACTAGCGGGATTGAGCAGTACTTC. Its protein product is CASSTAGTSGIEQYF.

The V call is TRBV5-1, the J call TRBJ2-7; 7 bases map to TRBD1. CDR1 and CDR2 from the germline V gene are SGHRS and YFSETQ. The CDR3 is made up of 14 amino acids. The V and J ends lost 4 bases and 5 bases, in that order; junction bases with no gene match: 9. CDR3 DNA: TGCGCCAGCAGCAGCCGACAGGGAGTGGACGAGCAGTACTTC. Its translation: CASSSRQGVDEQYF.

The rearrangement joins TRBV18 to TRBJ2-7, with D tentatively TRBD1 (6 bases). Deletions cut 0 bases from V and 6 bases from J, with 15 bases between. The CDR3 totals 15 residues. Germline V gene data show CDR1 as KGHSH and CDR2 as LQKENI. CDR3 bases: TGTGCCAGCTCACCACCGGGACACCCACCCGGCGAGCAGTACTTC. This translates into CASSPPGHPPGEQYF.

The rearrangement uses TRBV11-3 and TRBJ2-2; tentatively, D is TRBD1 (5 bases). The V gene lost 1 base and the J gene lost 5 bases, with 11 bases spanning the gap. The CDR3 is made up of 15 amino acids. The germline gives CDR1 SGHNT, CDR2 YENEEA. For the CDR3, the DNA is TGTGCCAGCAGCTTAGGTCGACAGTCTACCGGGGAGCTGTTTTTT. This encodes CASSLGRQSTGELFF.

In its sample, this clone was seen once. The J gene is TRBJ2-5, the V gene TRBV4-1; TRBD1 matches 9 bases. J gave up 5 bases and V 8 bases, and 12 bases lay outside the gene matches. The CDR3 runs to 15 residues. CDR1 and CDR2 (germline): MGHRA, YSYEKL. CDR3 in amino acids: CASQKGQGISETQYF. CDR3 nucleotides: TGCGCCAGCCAAAAGGGACAGGGTATTTCGGAGACCCAGTACTTC.

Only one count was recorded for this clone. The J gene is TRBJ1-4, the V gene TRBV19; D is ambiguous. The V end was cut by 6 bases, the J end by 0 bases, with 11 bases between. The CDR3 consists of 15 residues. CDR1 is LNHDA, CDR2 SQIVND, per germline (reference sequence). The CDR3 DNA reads TGTGCCAGTAGGGCCGGTGGGGCAACTAATGAAAAACTGTTTTTT. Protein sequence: CASRAGGATNEKLFF.